This is a list of T cell receptor beta chains from one sample in a study of T cells in Graves' hyperthyroidism and ophthalmopathy. One entry per CDR3 protein, called by TCRdb with MiXCR from the multiplex PCR reads. Seen here are 550,000 to 850,000 distinct CDR3 sequences, around 20% observed once, and the top ten hold 15% to 20%. Source material: blood. All receptors come from a woman aged 45-65 years with Graves' hyperthyroidism that later progressed to Graves' ophthalmopathy. The CDR3 runs from the conserved cysteine through the conserved F or W. The D gene is left open where the match is weak. Some rows mark clone size as missing; the rest say once, few, many or name a class of expanded clone.

J | size | D | V | length | DNA | CDR3
TRBJ2-7 | few | . | TRBV5-1 | 12 | TGCGCCAGCAAGGGACATGGGGACGAGCAGTACTTC | CASKGHGDEQYF
TRBJ2-6 | few | TRBD2 | TRBV5-5 | 18 | TGTGCCAGCTCCGACGGGAGGGGGGTCCTATCTGGGGCCAACGTCCTGACTTTC | CASSDGRGVLSGANVLTF
TRBJ2-3 | many | TRBD2 | TRBV20-1 | 17 | TGCAGTGGCGGCCCGGGACTAGCGGGGGGAGGGACAGATACGCAGTATTTT | CSGGPGLAGGGTDTQYF
TRBJ1-6 | few | TRBD1 | TRBV3-1 | 16 | TGTGCCAGCAGCCGCCCCGGGACAGGGAATAATTCACCCCTCCACTTT | CASSRPGTGNNSPLHF
TRBJ1-3 | . | . | TRBV20-1 | 15 | TGCAGTGCTAGCACGGCCGCTTTCTCTGGAAACACCATATATTTT | CSASTAAFSGNTIYF
TRBJ2-2 | few | . | TRBV6-1 | 13 | TGTGCCAGCAACCCTGTGGGGGCCGGGGAGCTGTTTTTT | CASNPVGAGELFF
TRBJ2-5 | many | TRBD1 | TRBV20-1 | 14 | TGCAGTGCAGGGAGTGGGACAGGGGTCGAGACCCAGTACTTC | CSAGSGTGVETQYF
TRBJ1-6 | few | . | TRBV10-1 | 13 | TGCGCCAGCAGTGAGTACGGCCATTCACCCCTCCACTTT | CASSEYGHSPLHF
TRBJ2-1 | few | . | TRBV24-1 | 13 | TGTGCCACCAGTGACCTGCCGAGGAATGAGCAGTTCTTC | CATSDLPRNEQFF
TRBJ2-7 | few | . | TRBV2 | 11 | TGTGCCAGCAGGTCGGGGTACGAGCAGTACTTC | CASRSGYEQYF
TRBJ2-1 | few | . | TRBV6-1 | 15 | TGTGCCAGCAGTACCGACAGTCCCGTCTACAATGAGCAGTTCTTC | CASSTDSPVYNEQFF
TRBJ2-5 | . | TRBD1 | TRBV12-3/TRBV12-4 | 15 | TGTGCCAGCAGAACCGGGACAGGGTATCGGGAGACCCAGTACTTC | CASRTGTGYRETQYF
TRBJ2-7 | many | . | TRBV27 | 15 | TGTGCCAGCAGTTTACGCGGGCCCAGCTCCTACGAGCAGTACTTC | CASSLRGPSSYEQYF
TRBJ1-3 | few | TRBD1 | TRBV5-1 | 15 | TGCGCCAGCAGCCCCGGGACAGGGAGAGGAAACACCATATATTTT | CASSPGTGRGNTIYF
TRBJ1-1 | many | . | TRBV7-2 | 14 | TGTGCCAGCAGCGCCTACTTAGGGGGCACTGAAGCTTTCTTT | CASSAYLGGTEAFF
TRBJ2-3 | many | . | TRBV2 | 15 | TGTGCCAGCAGTGCCCAGGGGCTACCGACAGATACGCAGTATTTT | CASSAQGLPTDTQYF
TRBJ2-2 | few | . | TRBV6-1 | 15 | TGTGCCAGCAGTCCCGGACTTATCAACACCGGGGAGCTGTTTTTT | CASSPGLINTGELFF
TRBJ2-1 | few | . | TRBV7-8 | 15 | TGTGCCAGCAGCCTAGTAAGGTCGGACTACAATGAGCAGTTCTTC | CASSLVRSDYNEQFF
TRBJ1-2 | . | . | TRBV5-1 | 12 | TGCGCCGGCAGCTTGGACACCTATGGCTACACCTTC | CAGSLDTYGYTF
TRBJ1-6 | . | . | TRBV3-1 | 14 | TGTGCCAGCAGCCCGAGGGTAGACAATTCACCCCTCCACTTT | CASSPRVDNSPLHF
TRBJ1-2 | . | . | TRBV5-1 | 14 | TGCGCCAGCACCCCTACCCCGGCTGGCTATGGCTACACCTTC | CASTPTPAGYGYTF
TRBJ2-2 | many | TRBD1 | TRBV19 | 15 | TGTGCCAGTACAATCGGGACAGCCAACACCGGGGAGCTGTTTTTT | CASTIGTANTGELFF
TRBJ2-7 | . | TRBD1 | TRBV9 | 14 | TGTGCCAGCAGCAACCCGGGACAGTCGGCCGAGCAGTACTTC | CASSNPGQSAEQYF
TRBJ2-7 | many | TRBD1 | TRBV28 | 15 | TGTGCCAGCAGTTTCCCGGGACAGGGTGGTGACGAGCAGTACTTC | CASSFPGQGGDEQYF
TRBJ1-5 | . | . | TRBV3-1 | 16 | TGTGCCAGCAGCCCATACAGGGCAGATAGCAATCAGCCCCAGCATTTT | CASSPYRADSNQPQHF
TRBJ1-2 | once | . | TRBV29-1 | 13 | TGCAGCGTTGAAGACACCGATAACTATGGCTACACCTTC | CSVEDTDNYGYTF
TRBJ2-7 | few | . | TRBV7-9 | 14 | TGTGCCAGCAGCCAAAAGACCCGGCAGGTAGAGCAGTACTTC | CASSQKTRQVEQYF
TRBJ2-5 | few | . | TRBV11-2 | 15 | TGTGCCAGCAGCCGGGGACGAAGAGAGCGAGAGACCCAGTACTTC | CASSRGRRERETQYF
TRBJ2-2 | few | TRBD2 | TRBV20-1 | 13 | TGCAGTGCTAGTAGCGGGTTCACCGGGGAGCTGTTTTTT | CSASSGFTGELFF
TRBJ2-7 | few | . | TRBV7-9 | 19 | TGTGCCAGCAGCTCTGCTTTGGCGAAAATCAAGGATACTCCCTACGAGCAGTACTTC | CASSSALAKIKDTPYEQYF
TRBJ2-3 | . | TRBD2 | TRBV24-1 | 17 | TGTGCCACCAGTGACAATCTAGCGGGGCCGACCCTCGGTACGCAGTATTTT | CATSDNLAGPTLGTQYF
TRBJ2-3 | . | TRBD2 | TRBV20-1 | 15 | TGCAGTGCTATGACTAGCGGGGGGGGGTTGGATACGCAGTATTTT | CSAMTSGGGLDTQYF
TRBJ1-1 | many | TRBD1 | TRBV5-1 | 17 | TGCGCCAGCAGCTTGGCCGGGACAGGGGGCAGAAGTACTGAAGCTTTCTTT | CASSLAGTGGRSTEAFF
TRBJ2-3 | many | . | TRBV5-1 | 15 | TGCGCCAGCAGCTTGTACAGGGAAAGGACAGATACGCAGTATTTT | CASSLYRERTDTQYF
TRBJ2-7 | many | . | TRBV6-1 | 13 | TGTGCCAGCAAGGACCTCGACTCCTACGAGCAGTACTTC | CASKDLDSYEQYF
TRBJ2-6 | . | . | TRBV19 | 16 | TGTGCCAGTAGTATGAGGCCAGGGAGAGGGGCCAACGTCCTGACTTTC | CASSMRPGRGANVLTF
TRBJ2-5 | many | TRBD2 | TRBV11-2 | 16 | TGTGCCAGCAGCTTAATGAGCGGGGGCCCCCAAGAGACCCAGTACTTC | CASSLMSGGPQETQYF
TRBJ1-1 | many | . | TRBV20-1 | 13 | TGCAGTGCTGTTGGCTCCGGGACGGATGAAGCTTTCTTT | CSAVGSGTDEAFF
TRBJ2-3 | many | TRBD2 | TRBV11-2 | 16 | TGTGCCAGCAGCTTAGAAGCGGGGGGTTTGACAGATACGCAGTATTTT | CASSLEAGGLTDTQYF
TRBJ1-2 | . | . | TRBV18 | 15 | TGTGCCAGCTCACCATCGGTACAGGGAGACTATGGCTACACCTTC | CASSPSVQGDYGYTF
TRBJ1-6 | many | . | TRBV7-9 | 17 | TGTGCCAGCAGCTTAGACCCGTTTGTCCAGGGGCTTTCACCCCTCCACTTT | CASSLDPFVQGLSPLHF
TRBJ2-7 | few | TRBD1 | TRBV9 | 16 | TGTGCCAGCAGCAATGCCGGGACAGGGGGATTCTACGAGCAGTACTTC | CASSNAGTGGFYEQYF
TRBJ1-1 | few | TRBD1 | TRBV18 | 18 | TGTGCCAGCTCACCATTCTCCGGGACAGGGAGGGAAGGAACTGAAGCTTTCTTT | CASSPFSGTGREGTEAFF
TRBJ2-3 | . | TRBD2 | TRBV4-1 | 15 | TGCGCCAGCAGCCAAGGGGTAGCGGGGCTAGATACGCAGTATTTT | CASSQGVAGLDTQYF
TRBJ2-3 | few | . | TRBV3-1 | 13 | TGTGCCGGCAGCCAAGGAGGGGTCGATACGCAGTATTTT | CAGSQGGVDTQYF
TRBJ2-1 | . | . | TRBV28 | 12 | TGTGCCAGCAGTTTATTCAGGGTTGAGCAGTTCTTC | CASSLFRVEQFF
TRBJ2-3 | few | . | TRBV4-1 | 16 | TGCGCCAGCAGCCAGCTTCCGGGACCTGGCACAGATACGCAGTATTTT | CASSQLPGPGTDTQYF
TRBJ2-5 | few | TRBD2 | TRBV6-1 | 14 | TGTGCCAGCAGTGAACGCTGGCGGGGGGAGACCCAGTACTTC | CASSERWRGETQYF
TRBJ1-1 | . | . | TRBV18 | 16 | TGTGCCAGCTCACCACCGGGCAGGCTAGGGAACACTGAAGCTTTCTTT | CASSPPGRLGNTEAFF
TRBJ1-1 | few | . | TRBV6-1 | 12 | TGTGCCAGCAGTGAAGAATGGACTGAAGCTTTCTTT | CASSEEWTEAFF
TRBJ2-5 | many | TRBD2 | TRBV6-5 | 17 | TGTGCCAGCAGTTACCGATTTGGACTAGCGGGGGGAGAGACCCAGTACTTC | CASSYRFGLAGGETQYF
TRBJ1-1 | many | TRBD1 | TRBV3-1 | 13 | TGTGCCAGCGGACAGGGGGTGGTATCTGAAGCTTTCTTT | CASGQGVVSEAFF